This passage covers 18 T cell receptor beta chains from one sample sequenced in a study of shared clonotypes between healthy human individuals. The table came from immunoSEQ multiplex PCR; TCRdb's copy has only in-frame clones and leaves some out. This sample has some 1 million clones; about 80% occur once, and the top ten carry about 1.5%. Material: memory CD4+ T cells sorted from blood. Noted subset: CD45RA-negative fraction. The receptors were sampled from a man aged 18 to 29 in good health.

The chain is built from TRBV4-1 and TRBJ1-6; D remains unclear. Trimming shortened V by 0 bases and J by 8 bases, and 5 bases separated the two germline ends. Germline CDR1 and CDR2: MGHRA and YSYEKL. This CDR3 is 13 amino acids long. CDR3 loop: CASSQETHSPLHF. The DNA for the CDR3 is TGCGCCAGCAGCCAAGAGACCCATTCACCCCTCCACTTT.

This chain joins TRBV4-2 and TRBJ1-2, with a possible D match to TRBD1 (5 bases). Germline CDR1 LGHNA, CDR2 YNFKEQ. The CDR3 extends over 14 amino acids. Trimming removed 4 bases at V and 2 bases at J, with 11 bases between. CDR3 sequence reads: CASSPGTGNYGYTF. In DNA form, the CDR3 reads TGTGCCAGCAGCCCGGGGACGGGGAACTATGGCTACACCTTC.

The CDR3 DNA reads as TGTGCCAGTAGTATCACCGGGACAGTTAGCAATCAGCCCCAGCATTTT. It yields the protein CASSITGTVSNQPQHF. This sequence joins TRBV19 and TRBJ1-5; 7 bases map to TRBD1. In germline, CDR1 is LNHDA, CDR2 SQIVND (reference sequence). The CDR3 is 16 residues long. Germline trimming cut 3 bases from V and 0 bases from J; bases unmatched to any gene: 5.

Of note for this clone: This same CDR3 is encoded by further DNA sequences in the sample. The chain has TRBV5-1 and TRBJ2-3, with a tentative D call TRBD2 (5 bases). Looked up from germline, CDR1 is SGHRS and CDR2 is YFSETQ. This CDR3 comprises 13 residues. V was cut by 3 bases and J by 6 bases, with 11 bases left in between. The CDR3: CASSSREGDTQYF. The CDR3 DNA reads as TGCGCCAGCAGCTCTCGGGAAGGGGATACGCAGTATTTT.

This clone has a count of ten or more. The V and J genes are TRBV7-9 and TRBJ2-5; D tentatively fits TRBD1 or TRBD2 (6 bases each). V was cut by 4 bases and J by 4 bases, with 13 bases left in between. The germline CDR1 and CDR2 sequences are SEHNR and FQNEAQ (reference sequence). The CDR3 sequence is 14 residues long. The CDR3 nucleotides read TGTGCCAGCAGCTCCAGACTAGGGGGAGAGACCCAGTACTTC. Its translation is CASSSRLGGETQYF.

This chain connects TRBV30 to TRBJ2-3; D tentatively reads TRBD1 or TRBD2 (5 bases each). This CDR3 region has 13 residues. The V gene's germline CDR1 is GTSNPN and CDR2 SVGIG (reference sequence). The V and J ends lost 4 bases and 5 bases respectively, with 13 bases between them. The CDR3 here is CAWTREMRDTQYF. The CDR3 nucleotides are TGTGCCTGGACCAGGGAGATGAGAGATACGCAGTATTTT.

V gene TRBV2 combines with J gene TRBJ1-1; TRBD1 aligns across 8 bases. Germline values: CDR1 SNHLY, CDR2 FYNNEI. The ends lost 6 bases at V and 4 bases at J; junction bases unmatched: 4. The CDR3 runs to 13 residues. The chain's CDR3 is CASRRDRGTEAFF. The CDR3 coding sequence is TGTGCCAGCAGGAGAGACAGGGGCACTGAAGCTTTCTTT.

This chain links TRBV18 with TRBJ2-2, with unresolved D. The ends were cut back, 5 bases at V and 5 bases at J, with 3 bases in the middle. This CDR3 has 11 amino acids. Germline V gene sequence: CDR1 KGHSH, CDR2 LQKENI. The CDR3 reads CASSGTGELFF. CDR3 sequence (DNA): TGTGCCAGCTCAGGGACCGGGGAGCTGTTTTTT.

The CDR3 nucleotides are TGTGCCTGGAGGGGGGAACTGTTTGAGGCTTTCTTT. It specifies CAWRGELFEAFF. The V and J genes are TRBV30 and TRBJ1-1, with D maybe TRBD1 (5 bases). CDR3 length: 12 amino acids. The germline gives CDR1 GTSNPN, CDR2 SVGIG (reference sequence). The V and J ends lost 3 bases and 11 bases respectively, with 16 bases between them. Complete variable domain (other parts from reference TRBV30 and TRBJ1-1): SQTIHQWPATLVQPVGSPLSLECTVEGTSNPNLYWYRQAAGRGLQLLFYSVGIGQISSEVPQNLSASRPQDRQFILSSKKLLLSDSGFYLCAWRGELFEAFFGQGTRLTVV.

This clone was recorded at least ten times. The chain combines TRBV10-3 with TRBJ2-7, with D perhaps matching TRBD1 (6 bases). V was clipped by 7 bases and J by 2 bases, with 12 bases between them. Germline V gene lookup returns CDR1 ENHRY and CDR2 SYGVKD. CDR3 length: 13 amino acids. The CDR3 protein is CAITSQGTYEQYF. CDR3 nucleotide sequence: TGTGCCATCACCTCACAGGGTACCTACGAGCAGTACTTC.

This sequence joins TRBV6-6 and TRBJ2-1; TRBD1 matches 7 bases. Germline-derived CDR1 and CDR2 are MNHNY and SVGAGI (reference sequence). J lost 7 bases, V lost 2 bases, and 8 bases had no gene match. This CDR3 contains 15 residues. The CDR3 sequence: CASSYPGQALNEQFF. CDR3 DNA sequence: TGTGCCAGCAGTTACCCCGGACAGGCCCTAAATGAGCAGTTCTTC.

The chain's CDR3 is CASSQARAYEQYF. The CDR3 DNA reads as TGTGCCAGCAGCCAGGCGAGGGCTTACGAGCAGTACTTC. The chain has TRBV2 and TRBJ2-7; tentatively, D is TRBD2 (5 bases). CDR1 and CDR2 (germline): SNHLY, FYNNEI. The length of the CDR3 is 13 residues. V was clipped by 6 bases and J by 4 bases, with 13 bases between them.

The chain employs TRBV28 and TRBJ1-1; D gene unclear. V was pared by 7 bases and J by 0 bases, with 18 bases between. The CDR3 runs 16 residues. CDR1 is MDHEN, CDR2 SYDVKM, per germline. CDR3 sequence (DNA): TGTGCCAGCACCGGACGTCGCGCAAGTTTGAACACTGAAGCTTTCTTT. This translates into CASTGRRASLNTEAFF.

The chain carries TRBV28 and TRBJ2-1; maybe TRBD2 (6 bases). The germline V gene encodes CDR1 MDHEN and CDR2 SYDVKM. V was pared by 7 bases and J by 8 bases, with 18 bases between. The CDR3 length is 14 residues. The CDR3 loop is CASKGGTGVDEQFF. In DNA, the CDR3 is TGTGCCAGCAAGGGAGGTACGGGGGTCGATGAGCAGTTCTTC.

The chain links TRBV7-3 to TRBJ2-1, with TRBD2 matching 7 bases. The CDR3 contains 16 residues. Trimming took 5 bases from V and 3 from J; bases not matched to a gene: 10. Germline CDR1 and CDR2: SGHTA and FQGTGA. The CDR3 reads CASSTYGASGYNEQFF. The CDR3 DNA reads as TGTGCCAGCAGCACTTACGGCGCTAGCGGCTACAATGAGCAGTTCTTC. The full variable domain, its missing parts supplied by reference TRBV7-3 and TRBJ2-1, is GAGVSQTPSNKVTEKGKYVELRCDPISGHTALYWYRQSLGQGPEFLIYFQGTGAADDSGLPNDRFFAVRPEGSVSTLKIQRTERGDSAVYLCASSTYGASGYNEQFFGPGTRLTVL.

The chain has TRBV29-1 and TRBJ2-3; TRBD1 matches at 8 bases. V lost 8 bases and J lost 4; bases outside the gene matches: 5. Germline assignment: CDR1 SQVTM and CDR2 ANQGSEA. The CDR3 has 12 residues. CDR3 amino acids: CSIDRGPDTQYF. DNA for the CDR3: TGCAGCATCGACAGGGGCCCAGATACGCAGTATTTT.

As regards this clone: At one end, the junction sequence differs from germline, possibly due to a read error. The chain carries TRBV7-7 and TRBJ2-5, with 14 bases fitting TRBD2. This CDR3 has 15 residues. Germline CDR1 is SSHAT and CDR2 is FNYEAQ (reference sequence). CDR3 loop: CASSLGLAGGETQYF. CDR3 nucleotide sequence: TGTGCTAGCAGCTTAGGACTAGCGGGAGGAGAGACCCAGTACTTC. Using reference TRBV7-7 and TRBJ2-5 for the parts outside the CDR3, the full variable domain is GAGVSQSPRYKVTKRGQDVTLRCDPISSHATLYWYQQALGQGPEFLTYFNYEAQPDKSGLPSDRFSAERPEGSISTLTIQRTEQRDSAMYRCASSLGLAGGETQYFGPGTRLLVL.

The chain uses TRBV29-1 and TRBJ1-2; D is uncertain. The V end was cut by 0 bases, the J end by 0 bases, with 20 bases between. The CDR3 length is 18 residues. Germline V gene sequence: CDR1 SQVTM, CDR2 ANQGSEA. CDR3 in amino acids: CSVEELNRNSWTNYGYTF. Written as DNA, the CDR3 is TGCAGCGTTGAAGAATTAAACCGAAACAGTTGGACTAACTATGGCTACACCTTC.